This T cell receptor beta chain was identified in a study of cytomegalovirus exposure and HLA in healthy donors. Deletions cut 6 bases from V and 2 bases from J, with 11 bases between. The germline V gene has CDR1 MNHEY and CDR2 SVGAGI. The CDR3 has 13 residues. This clone showed up just a few times. Antigen unknown. Findings of the study overall: The classifier reportedly diagnosed cytomegalovirus status with high specificity and sensitivity. The tendency of first-cohort TCR clusters to co-occur in the 120 or so validation repertoires emerged from a later analysis.

Assay: immunoSEQ multiplex PCR; the TCRdb copy retains only in-frame clones and omits some. The data contain about 280,000 clones, around nine tenths of them singletons. The specimen sequenced was PBMCs. The V gene is TRBV6-5, the J gene TRBJ2-7; maybe TRBD1 (5 bases). The source of this sequence is a woman aged 18 to 35 in good health and CMV-seronegative. The DNA for the CDR3 is TGTGCCAGCAGCAGACAGCTTACCTACGAGCAGTACTTC. Protein sequence: CASSRQLTYEQYF.